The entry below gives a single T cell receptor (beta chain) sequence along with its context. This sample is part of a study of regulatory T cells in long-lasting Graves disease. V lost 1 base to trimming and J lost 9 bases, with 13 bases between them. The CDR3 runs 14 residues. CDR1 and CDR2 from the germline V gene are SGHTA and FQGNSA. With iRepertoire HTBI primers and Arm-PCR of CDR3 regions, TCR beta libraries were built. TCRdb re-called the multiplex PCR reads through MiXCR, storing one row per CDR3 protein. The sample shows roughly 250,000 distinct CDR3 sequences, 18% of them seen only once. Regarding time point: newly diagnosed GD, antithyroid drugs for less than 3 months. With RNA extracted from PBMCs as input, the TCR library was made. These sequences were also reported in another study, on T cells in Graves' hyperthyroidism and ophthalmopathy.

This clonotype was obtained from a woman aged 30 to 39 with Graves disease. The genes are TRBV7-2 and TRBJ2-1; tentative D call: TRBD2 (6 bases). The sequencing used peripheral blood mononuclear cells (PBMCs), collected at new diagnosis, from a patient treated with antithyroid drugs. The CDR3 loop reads CASSLVWEEFEQFF. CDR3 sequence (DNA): TGTGCCAGCAGCTTAGTTTGGGAGGAGTTTGAGCAGTTCTTC.